This T cell receptor beta chain stems from a study of blood T cell repertoires in COVID-19. The repertoire was sequenced with immunoSEQ multiplex PCR; TCRdb's copy has only in-frame clones and lacks some. The sample carries 150,000 or so clones, approximately 83% recorded once. Trimming removed 1 base from V and 4 bases from J; junction bases left unmatched: 0. Germline-derived CDR1 and CDR2 are LGHNA and YNFKEQ. This CDR3 region has 15 residues. This chain uses TRBV4-2 with TRBJ1-6, with 8 bases fitting TRBD1. The source of this sequence is a man aged 70 or older who had recovered from COVID-19. The sequencing input was peripheral blood. The CDR3 sequence is CASSQGTGYNSPLHF. The CDR3 DNA sequence: TGTGCCAGCAGCCAAGGGACAGGGTATAATTCACCCCTCCACTTT.